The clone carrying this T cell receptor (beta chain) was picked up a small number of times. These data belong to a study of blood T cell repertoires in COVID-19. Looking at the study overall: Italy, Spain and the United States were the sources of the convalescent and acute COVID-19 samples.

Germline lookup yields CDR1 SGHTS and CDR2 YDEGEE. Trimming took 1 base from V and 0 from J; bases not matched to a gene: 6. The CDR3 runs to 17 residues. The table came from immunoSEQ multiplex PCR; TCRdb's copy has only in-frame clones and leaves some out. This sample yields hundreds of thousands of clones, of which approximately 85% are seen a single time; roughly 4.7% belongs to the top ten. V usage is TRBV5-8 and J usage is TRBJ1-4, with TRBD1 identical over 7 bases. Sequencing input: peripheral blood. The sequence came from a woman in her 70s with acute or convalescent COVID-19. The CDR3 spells CASSLKQGVSTNEKLFF. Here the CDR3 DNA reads TGTGCCAGCAGCTTGAAGCAGGGGGTGTCAACTAATGAAAAACTGTTTTTT.